What follows are 17 T cell receptor beta chains derived from one specimen sequenced in a study of PD-L1 blockade in urothelial cancer. The time point was: pretreatment peripheral blood. Repertoires were generated with immunoSEQ multiplex PCR, while TCRdb's copy carries only in-frame clones and drops some. The profile shows around 130,000 clones, around 84% of them singletons. This material consisted of PBMCs, taken around atezolizumab (anti-PD-L1) treatment. The receptors here all came from a man between 45 and 60 years old with urothelial cancer.

A few counts support this clone. The rearrangement joins TRBV28 to TRBJ1-5, with TRBD1 identical over 7 bases. The CDR3 totals 13 residues. V was clipped by 10 bases and J by 9 bases; unmatched bases: 12. Germline CDR1 reads MDHEN; CDR2 reads SYDVKM. The CDR3 sequence is CATTDRRNGPQHF. The CDR3 DNA sequence: TGTGCCACTACGGACAGGCGCAATGGGCCCCAGCATTTT.

The rearrangement uses TRBV5-1 and TRBJ2-5; 8 nucleotides agree with TRBD1. V trimming: 4 bases; J trimming: 5 bases; junction bases outside the gene matches: 10. Germline CDR1 and CDR2: SGHRS and YFSETQ. This CDR3 contains 15 residues. CDR3 DNA sequence: TGCGCCAGCAGCCGCACAGGGGGTATGTGGGAGACCCAGTACTTC. It specifies CASSRTGGMWETQYF.

This rearrangement joins TRBV5-4 to TRBJ2-1; a possible D gene is TRBD2 (5 bases). V was clipped by 4 bases and J by 10 bases, with 12 bases between them. CDR1 is SGHNT and CDR2 is YYREEE in the germline V gene (reference sequence). The CDR3 is made up of 12 amino acids. CDR3 sequence: CASSTTEREQFF. For the CDR3, the DNA is TGTGCCAGCAGCACCACGGAGCGGGAGCAGTTCTTC.

The V and J genes are TRBV30 and TRBJ1-2; D remains unclear. Trimming pared 8 bases from V and 2 bases from J, leaving 12 bases between. CDR1 GTSNPN and CDR2 SVGIG come from the germline V gene (reference sequence). The CDR3 is 12 residues long. The CDR3 loop reads CAGLGNNYGYTF. The CDR3 coding sequence is TGTGCCGGACTCGGCAACAACTATGGCTACACCTTC.

CDR3 in DNA: TGTGCCAGCAGCATCTTGAGCGGGAGCAGATTCTACGAGCAGTACTTC. Its translation is CASSILSGSRFYEQYF. The V call is TRBV7-2, the J call TRBJ2-7, with TRBD2 matching 8 bases. The CDR3 has 16 residues. With V trimmed by 5 bases and J by 3 bases, 12 bases remained unmatched. Per germline, CDR1 SGHTA and CDR2 FQGNSA.

The chain links TRBV5-1 to TRBJ2-3; D is possibly TRBD2 (6 bases). Germline loops: CDR1 SGHRS, CDR2 YFSETQ. The CDR3 contains 16 residues. The V end lost 5 bases, the J end lost 2 bases, and 18 bases lay between the germline ends. The CDR3 here is CASSGSGGHLTDTQYF. DNA of the CDR3: TGCGCCAGCAGTGGTAGCGGTGGCCATCTCACAGATACGCAGTATTTT.

This clone showed up just once. Different DNA sequences within this sample yield the same CDR3. CDR3 DNA: TGCGCCAGCAGCTTGGGTGGCGGTCAAGAGACCCAGTACTTC. It is translated as CASSLGGGQETQYF. The genes are TRBV5-1 and TRBJ2-5; D call uncertain. The germline V gene has CDR1 SGHRS and CDR2 YFSETQ. CDR3 length: 14 amino acids. V shed 0 bases and J shed 2 bases, with 8 bases lying between them.

The chain links TRBV28 to TRBJ1-5; D gene unclear. In germline, CDR1 is MDHEN, CDR2 SYDVKM. Between the trimmed V and J ends, which lost 7 bases and 0 bases, there was a span of 7 bases. This CDR3 region has 13 residues. The CDR3 sequence: CASTSFSNQPQHF. The CDR3 DNA follows: TGTGCCAGCACTTCTTTTAGCAATCAGCCCCAGCATTTT.

The gene calls are TRBV6-5 and TRBJ1-2; a possible D gene is TRBD1 (5 bases). This CDR3 comprises 13 residues. Germline assignment: CDR1 MNHEY and CDR2 SVGAGI. V was shortened by 8 bases and J by 2 bases, with 12 bases between the two germline ends. This CDR3 reads CASWTTANYGYTF. In DNA form, the CDR3 reads TGTGCCAGCTGGACGACAGCCAACTATGGCTACACCTTC.

This chain links TRBV2 with TRBJ1-1; tentative D call: TRBD1 (5 bases). In germline, CDR1 is SNHLY, CDR2 FYNNEI. The CDR3 sequence is 15 residues long. V lost 2 bases to trimming and J lost 5 bases, with 15 bases between them. In nucleotides, the CDR3 is TGTGCCAGCAGTGAATCGCCGGGCAGGGTAACTGAAGCTTTCTTT. It codes for CASSESPGRVTEAFF.

The rearrangement joins TRBV28 to TRBJ1-2; D is perhaps TRBD1 (6 bases). The CDR3 consists of 15 residues. The germline V gene encodes CDR1 MDHEN and CDR2 SYDVKM. Deletions cut 5 bases from V and 2 bases from J, with 15 bases between. The CDR3 protein is CASSPYDRINYGYTF. The CDR3 DNA reads as TGTGCCAGCAGTCCTTACGACAGGATAAACTATGGCTACACCTTC.

J is TRBJ2-3 and V is TRBV15; 8 bases are shared with TRBD2. CDR1 is LNHNV, CDR2 YYDKDF, per germline (reference sequence). The CDR3 is made up of 19 amino acids. V shed 1 base and J 1 base; nucleotides not matched to a gene: 13. The CDR3 bases are TGTGCCACCAGCAGAGGAGACGGGAGGGCTGTTCTTCGCACAGATACGCAGTATTTT. This gives the protein CATSRGDGRAVLRTDTQYF.

The V call is TRBV18, the J call TRBJ2-5, with D uncertain. The CDR3 length is 13 residues. V was pared by 7 bases and J by 5 bases, with 14 bases between. The V gene's germline CDR1 is KGHSH and CDR2 LQKENI. CDR3 bases: TGTGCCAGCTTTAAGGTGCCGGGTGAGACCCAGTACTTC. Translation: CASFKVPGETQYF.

The chain links TRBV9 to TRBJ1-4; D is possibly TRBD1 (5 bases). Germline V gene data show CDR1 as SGDLS and CDR2 as YYNGEE. Trimming cost V 8 bases and J 3 bases, with 11 bases left between them. This CDR3 contains 13 residues. The CDR3 coding sequence is TGTGCCAGTGGGGGGGAGGCTAATGAAAAACTGTTTTTT. Its translation is CASGGEANEKLFF.

The V and J genes are TRBV5-4 and TRBJ2-6; 8 bases are a match to TRBD2. V dropped 4 bases and J dropped 1; count of bases not matched to a gene: 7. The germline CDR1 and CDR2 sequences are SGHNT and YYREEE (reference sequence). This CDR3 contains 17 residues. CDR3 in DNA: TGTGCCAGCAGCCTTACAGGACTAGCTTCTGGGGCCAACGTCCTGACTTTC. Translated: CASSLTGLASGANVLTF. Full variable domain (missing parts from reference TRBV5-4 and TRBJ2-6): ETGVTQSPTHLIKTRGQQVTLRCSSQSGHNTVSWYQQALGQGPQFIFQYYREEENGRGNFPPRFSGLQFPNYSSELNVNALELDDSALYLCASSLTGLASGANVLTFGAGSRLTVL.

V gene TRBV5-5 combines with J gene TRBJ2-5, with 12 nucleotides matching TRBD2. There are 15 residues in the CDR3. V lost 3 bases, J lost 1 base, and 1 base stayed unmatched. CDR1 is SGHKS and CDR2 is YYEKEE in the germline V gene (reference sequence). This CDR3 reads CASSSGLAGQETQYF. CDR3 in DNA: TGTGCCAGCAGCTCGGGACTAGCGGGCCAAGAGACCCAGTACTTC.

The chain links TRBV2 to TRBJ1-2, with 7 positions matching TRBD1. This CDR3 is built from 14 residues. Germline V CDR1 and CDR2: SNHLY, FYNNEI. The junction had 10 bases not matched to a gene; V was cut back by 5 bases and J by 7 bases. CDR3 sequence reads: CASSSYSGGRGYTF. The CDR3 DNA sequence: TGTGCCAGCAGTTCCTACTCAGGGGGACGTGGCTACACCTTC.